This TCR beta chain was observed in a study of blood T cell repertoires in COVID-19. Overall study context: COVID-19 samples from acute and convalescent phases originated in the United States, Italy and Spain. The cDNA or gDNA used as material had been derived from T cells, B-cell-depleted T cells, or PBMCs.

The CDR3 contains 15 residues. Germline CDR1 SGHAT, CDR2 FQNNGV. V lost 5 bases to trimming and J lost 5 bases; unmatched junction nucleotides: 4. Original data processing: Quantification of nucleated cells was approximated via reference gene primer amplification. The data were produced by immunoSEQ multiplex PCR, yet TCRdb's version contains in-frame clones alone and is incomplete. V, J and clone size derive from that table, while D and trimming were established from the DNA sequence. The sample contains 390,000 or so clones, 87% of which appear only once. Seattle's cohort entered during active infection and was followed longitudinally.

The sequence was collected from a woman in her twenties or thirties with COVID-19, enrolled during active disease. Sequences were obtained from peripheral blood. The rearrangement uses TRBV11-2 and TRBJ2-1, with TRBD2 identical over 12 bases. The CDR3 region has the DNA TGTGCCAGCAGCCCGGGGACTAGCGGGCACAATGAGCAGTTCTTC. Translating gives CASSPGTSGHNEQFF.